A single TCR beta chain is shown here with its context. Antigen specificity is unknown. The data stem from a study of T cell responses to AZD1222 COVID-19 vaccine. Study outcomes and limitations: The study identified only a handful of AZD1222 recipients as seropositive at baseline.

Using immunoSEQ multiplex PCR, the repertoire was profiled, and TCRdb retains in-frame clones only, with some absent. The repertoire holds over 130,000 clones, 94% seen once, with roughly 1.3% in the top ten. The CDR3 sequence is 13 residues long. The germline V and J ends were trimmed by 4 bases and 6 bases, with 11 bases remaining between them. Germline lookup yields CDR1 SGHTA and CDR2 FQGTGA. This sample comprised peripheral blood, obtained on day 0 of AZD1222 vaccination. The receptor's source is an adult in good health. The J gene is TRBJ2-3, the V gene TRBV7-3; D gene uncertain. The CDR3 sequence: CASSYANEDTQYF. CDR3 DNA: TGTGCCAGCAGCTACGCGAATGAGGATACGCAGTATTTT.